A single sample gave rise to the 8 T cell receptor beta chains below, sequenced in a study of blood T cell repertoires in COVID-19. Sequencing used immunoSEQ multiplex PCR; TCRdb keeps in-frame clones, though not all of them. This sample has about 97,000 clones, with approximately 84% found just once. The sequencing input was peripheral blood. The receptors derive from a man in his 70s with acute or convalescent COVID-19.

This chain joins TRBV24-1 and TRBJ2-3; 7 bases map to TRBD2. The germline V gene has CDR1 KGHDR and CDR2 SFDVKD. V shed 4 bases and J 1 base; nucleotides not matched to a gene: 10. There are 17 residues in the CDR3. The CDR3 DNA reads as TGTGCCACCAGTGACACATTGACGACTAGCCGCACAGATACGCAGTATTTT. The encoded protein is CATSDTLTTSRTDTQYF.

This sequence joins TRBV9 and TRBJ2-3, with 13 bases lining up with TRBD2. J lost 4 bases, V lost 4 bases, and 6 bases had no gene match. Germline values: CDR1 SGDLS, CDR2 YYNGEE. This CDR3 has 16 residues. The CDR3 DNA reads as TGTGCCAGCAGCATAACTAGCGGGGGGGCCGCAGATACGCAGTATTTT. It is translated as CASSITSGGAADTQYF.

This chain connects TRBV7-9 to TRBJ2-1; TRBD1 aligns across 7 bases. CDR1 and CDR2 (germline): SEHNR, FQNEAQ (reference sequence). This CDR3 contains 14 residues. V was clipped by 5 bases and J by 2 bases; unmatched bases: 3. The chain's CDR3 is CASSPGTAYNEQFF. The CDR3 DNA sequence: TGTGCCAGCAGCCCCGGGACAGCCTACAATGAGCAGTTCTTC.

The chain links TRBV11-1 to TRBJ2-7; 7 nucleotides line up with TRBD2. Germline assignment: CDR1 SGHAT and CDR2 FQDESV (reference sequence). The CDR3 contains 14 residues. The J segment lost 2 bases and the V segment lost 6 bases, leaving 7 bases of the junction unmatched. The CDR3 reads CASSPKSGTYEQYF. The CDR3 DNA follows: TGTGCCAGCAGTCCAAAAAGCGGGACCTACGAGCAGTACTTC.

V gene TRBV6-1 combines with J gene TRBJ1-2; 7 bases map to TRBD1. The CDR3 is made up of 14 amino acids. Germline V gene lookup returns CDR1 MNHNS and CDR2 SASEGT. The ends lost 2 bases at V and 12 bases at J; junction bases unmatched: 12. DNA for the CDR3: TGTGCCAGCAGTGAAATCGGGACAGTGTTTTTTGACACCTTC. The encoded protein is CASSEIGTVFFDTF.

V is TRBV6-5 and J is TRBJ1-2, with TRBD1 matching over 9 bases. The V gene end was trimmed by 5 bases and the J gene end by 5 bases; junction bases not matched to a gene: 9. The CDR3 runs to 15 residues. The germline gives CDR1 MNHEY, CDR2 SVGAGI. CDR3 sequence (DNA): TGTGCCAGCAGTCAGGGACAGGGAGGAAGGTATGGCTACACCTTC. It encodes CASSQGQGGRYGYTF.

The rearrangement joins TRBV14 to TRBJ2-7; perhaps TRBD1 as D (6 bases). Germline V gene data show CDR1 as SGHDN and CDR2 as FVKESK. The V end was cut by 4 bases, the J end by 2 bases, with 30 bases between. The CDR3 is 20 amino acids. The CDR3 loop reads CASSPQRRGIRSGVPYEQYF. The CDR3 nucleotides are TGTGCCAGCAGCCCACAACGCCGAGGAATACGTTCAGGGGTCCCCTACGAGCAGTACTTC.

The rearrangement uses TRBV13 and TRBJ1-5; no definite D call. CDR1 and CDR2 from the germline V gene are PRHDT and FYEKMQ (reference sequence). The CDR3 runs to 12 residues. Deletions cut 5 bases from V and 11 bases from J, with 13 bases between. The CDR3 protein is CASSTSGKAQHF. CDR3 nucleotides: TGTGCCAGCAGCACCTCGGGGAAGGCCCAGCATTTT. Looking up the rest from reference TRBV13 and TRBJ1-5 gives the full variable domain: AAGVIQSPRHLIKEKRETATLKCYPIPRHDTVYWYQQGPGQDPQFLISFYEKMQSDKGSIPDRFSAQQFSDYHSELNMSSLELGDSALYFCASSTSGKAQHFGDGTRLSIL.